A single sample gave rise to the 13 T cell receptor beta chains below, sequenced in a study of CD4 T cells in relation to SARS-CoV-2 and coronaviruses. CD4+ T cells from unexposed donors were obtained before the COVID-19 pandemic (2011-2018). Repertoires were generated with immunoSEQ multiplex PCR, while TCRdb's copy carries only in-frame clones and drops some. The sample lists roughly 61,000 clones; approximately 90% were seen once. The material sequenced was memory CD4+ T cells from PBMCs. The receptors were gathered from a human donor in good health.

CDR3 bases: TGTGCCAGCAGTTCCGTTGGACAGGCCTCCTACGAGCAGTACTTC. This translates into CASSSVGQASYEQYF. The V call is TRBV28, the J call TRBJ2-7; 7 bases are shared with TRBD1. In germline, CDR1 is MDHEN, CDR2 SYDVKM. The CDR3 spans 15 residues. The ends lost 4 bases at V and 0 bases at J; junction bases unmatched: 6.

Here the CDR3 reads CASSLEDGKYNEQFF. Here the CDR3 DNA reads TGTGCCAGCAGTTTGGAGGACGGGAAGTACAATGAGCAGTTCTTC. This chain uses TRBV27 with TRBJ2-1, with D perhaps TRBD2 (5 bases). Germline assignment: CDR1 MNHEY and CDR2 SMNVEV (reference sequence). The V end lost 3 bases, the J end lost 4 bases, and 13 bases lay between the germline ends. The CDR3 is 15 amino acids.

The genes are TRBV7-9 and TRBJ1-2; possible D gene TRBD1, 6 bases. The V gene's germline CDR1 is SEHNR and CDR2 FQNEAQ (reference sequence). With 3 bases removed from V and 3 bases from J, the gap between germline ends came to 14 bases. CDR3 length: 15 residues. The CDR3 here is CASSLTYREDYGYTF. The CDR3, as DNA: TGTGCCAGCAGCTTGACATACAGGGAAGACTATGGCTACACCTTC.

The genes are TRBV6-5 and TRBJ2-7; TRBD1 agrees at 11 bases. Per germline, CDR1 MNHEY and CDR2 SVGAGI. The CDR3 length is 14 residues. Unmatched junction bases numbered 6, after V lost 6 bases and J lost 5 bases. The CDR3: CASREGQGGHEQYF. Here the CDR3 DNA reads TGTGCCAGCAGAGAGGGACAGGGGGGGCACGAGCAGTACTTC.

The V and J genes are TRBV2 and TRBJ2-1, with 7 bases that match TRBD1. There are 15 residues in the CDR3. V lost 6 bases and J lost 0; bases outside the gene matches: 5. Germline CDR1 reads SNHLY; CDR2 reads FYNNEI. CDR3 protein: CASSFDRDSYNEQFF. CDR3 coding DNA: TGTGCCAGCAGCTTCGACAGGGACTCCTACAATGAGCAGTTCTTC.

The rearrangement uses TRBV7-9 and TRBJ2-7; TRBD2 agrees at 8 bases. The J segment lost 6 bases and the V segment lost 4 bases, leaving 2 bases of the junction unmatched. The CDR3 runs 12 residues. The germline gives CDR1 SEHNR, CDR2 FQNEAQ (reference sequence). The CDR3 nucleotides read TGTGCCAGCAGCTGGGGACTAGTCGAGCAGTACTTC. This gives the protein CASSWGLVEQYF.

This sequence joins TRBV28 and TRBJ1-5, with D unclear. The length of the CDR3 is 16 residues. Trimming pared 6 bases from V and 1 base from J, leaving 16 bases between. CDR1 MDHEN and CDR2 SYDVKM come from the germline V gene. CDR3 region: CASSENLGLSNQPQHF. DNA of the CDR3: TGTGCCAGCAGCGAAAACTTGGGGTTGAGCAATCAGCCCCAGCATTTT.

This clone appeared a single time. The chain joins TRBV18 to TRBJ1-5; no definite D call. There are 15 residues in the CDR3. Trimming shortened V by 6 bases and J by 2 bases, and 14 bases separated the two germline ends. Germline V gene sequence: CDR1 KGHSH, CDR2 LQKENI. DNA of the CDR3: TGTGCCAGCTCCCCGCTGGGATGGGGCAATCAGCCCCAGCATTTT. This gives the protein CASSPLGWGNQPQHF.

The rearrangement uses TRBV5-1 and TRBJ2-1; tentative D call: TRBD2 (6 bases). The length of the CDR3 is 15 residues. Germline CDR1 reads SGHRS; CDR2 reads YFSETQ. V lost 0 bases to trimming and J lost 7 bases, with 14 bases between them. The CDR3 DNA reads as TGCGCCAGCAGCTTGGCCCAGGCGGGAATGAATGAGCAGTTCTTC. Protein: CASSLAQAGMNEQFF.

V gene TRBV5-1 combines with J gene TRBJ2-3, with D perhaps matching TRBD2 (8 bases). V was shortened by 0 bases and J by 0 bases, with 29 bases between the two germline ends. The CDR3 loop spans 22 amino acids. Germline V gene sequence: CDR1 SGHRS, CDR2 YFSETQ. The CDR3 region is CASSLARPRGVVGRASTDTQYF. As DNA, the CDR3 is TGCGCCAGCAGCTTGGCCCGACCCAGGGGGGTAGTCGGGAGGGCTAGCACAGATACGCAGTATTTT.

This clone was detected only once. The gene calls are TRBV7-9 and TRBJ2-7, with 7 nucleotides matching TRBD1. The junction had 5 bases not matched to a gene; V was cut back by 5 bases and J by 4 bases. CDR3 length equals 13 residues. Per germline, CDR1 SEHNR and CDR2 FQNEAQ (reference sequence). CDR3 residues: CASSPGQSYEQYF. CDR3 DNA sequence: TGTGCCAGCAGCCCGGGACAGAGTTACGAGCAGTACTTC. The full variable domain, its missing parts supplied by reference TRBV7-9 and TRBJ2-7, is DTGVSQNPRHKITKRGQNVTFRCDPISEHNRLYWYRQTLGQGPEFLTYFQNEAQLEKSRLLSDRFSAERPKGSFSTLEIQRTEQGDSAMYLCASSPGQSYEQYFGPGTRLTVT.

This CDR3 reads CASSTGQNGQPQHF. In DNA form, the CDR3 reads TGTGCCAGTAGTACGGGACAGAACGGGCAGCCCCAGCATTTT. The genes are TRBV19 and TRBJ1-5, with 7 bases aligning to TRBD1. Germline CDR1 reads LNHDA; CDR2 reads SQIVND (reference sequence). The CDR3 totals 14 residues. V was pared by 4 bases and J by 7 bases, with 7 bases of the junction left unmatched.

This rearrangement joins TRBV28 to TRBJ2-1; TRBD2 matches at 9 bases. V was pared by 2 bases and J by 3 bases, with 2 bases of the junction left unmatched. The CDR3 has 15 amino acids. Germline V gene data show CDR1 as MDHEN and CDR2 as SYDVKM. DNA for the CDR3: TGTGCCAGCAGTTTAGCGGGAGGGTTCTACAATGAGCAGTTCTTC. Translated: CASSLAGGFYNEQFF.